The present TCR beta chain was sequenced within a study of vaccination and CD4 T cells after COVID-19 (dated by TCRdb to 2021 to 2024). Background on the whole study: SARS-CoV-2 positivity had been established in the convalescent patients by nasal swab PCR, and mild disease was recorded in several of these patients and severe disease in one. The convalescent cohort included six males and four females, with two Hispanic individuals, seven Caucasians, two Asians and one multiracial person. Participants received two doses of either the Pfizer-BioNTech BNT162b2 vaccine (n=8) or the Moderna mRNA-1273 vaccine (n=2). Post-COVID blood samples from convalescent patients were collected a median of about 100 days after diagnosis, with a range of 35 to 161 days. The time from the second vaccine dose to post-vaccine blood sampling had a median of roughly 72 days and ranged from about 12 to 241 days. The cultures were stimulated with overlapping spike peptide pools from SARS-CoV-2 and from the common cold coronaviruses HCoV-NL63, HCoV-OC43 and HCoV-229E. Control cultures received a CEFX viral epitope pool as the positive control, an HIV-1 Nef peptide pool as the negative control, or no peptide. In under twelve COVID-19 convalescent patients and a few infection-naive healthy vaccine recipients, researchers compared the spike-specific CD4+ TCR repertoire from before mRNA vaccination with the repertoire from after. The paper's findings and limits, for the study overall: The number of convalescent patients in the study was relatively small, and the study did not examine early timepoints following natural infection. Although the median number of SARS-CoV-2-reactive clonotypes went up from 20 to 25 after infection to 38 after vaccination, the increase was not significant. Among convalescent patients, a median about 90% of the SARS-CoV-2-reactive clones seen after vaccination appeared only after vaccination, which suggests priming specific to the vaccine. Of the vaccine-specific clones found in convalescent patients, nearly all (304 of 307) were mono-reactive for SARS-CoV-2 spike instead of being cross-reactive with common cold coronaviruses.

Worth noting for this clonotype: Its target antigen remains unknown. Base qualities are not at hand, and no much larger clone is one base apart.

The receptor library was made with PCR. At the Johns Hopkins FTIC core, DNA from the cultured CD4+ T cells underwent TCR sequencing with the Oncomine TCR Beta short-read assay. The QIAamp micro DNA kit was used to extract genomic DNA from the cultured CD4+ T cells. Oncomine TCR Beta libraries made from cultured CD4+ T cells were pooled using unique dual indexes and sequenced on an Illumina iSeq 100. The source study handled its data this way. Non-productive sequences were filtered out, and CDR3s that did not start with C, did not end with F or W, or were shorter than 7 amino acids were discarded. Antigen-specific clonotypes were identified with the MANAFEST web application by comparing peptide-stimulated wells with reference and other culture wells. To be called positive, a clone needed an FDR below 0.05, an odds ratio above 5, and a productive frequency above 0.1% in at least two of three replicate wells. Clonotypes that were significantly expanded in both SARS-CoV-2 spike wells and at least one common cold coronavirus spike condition were defined as cross-reactive. Similarity between CDR3 sequences was evaluated in R version 3.6.1 using Levenshtein distances (stringdist) and unrooted phylogenetic trees (ape). TCRdb trimmed the raw reads at Q25, called clones with MiXCR and kept productive beta chains. CDR3 protein duplicates are merged, each entry listing the most common genes and DNA. TCRdb's processing, not the authors' own work, is the source of the V and J calls. The sample data list about 11,000 distinct CDR3 sequences, and just over 70% of these were observed just once. About 12% of the sample is taken by the ten largest.

The sample's treatment or condition label is to be understood as: approximately nine-day PBMC culture with coronavirus spike peptide pools or control peptides (ViraFEST assay). The ViraFEST assay, used in the study, expanded antigen-specific T cells with peptide pools and then identified the expanded clonotypes through TCR sequencing. The positive SARS-CoV-2 PCR tests of the convalescent patients were dated from March to December 2020, before the Alpha, Beta and Delta variants emerged in the United States. Each well held 2.2 million or so PBMCs cultured in IMDM containing about 5% human AB serum and approximately 9.8 IU/ml IL-2, with around 9.2 ug/ml peptide pools added. Half of the culture medium was replaced with fresh IL-2-containing medium on days 3 and 7. After 10 days of culture, CD4+ T cells were isolated by negative selection with the EasySep CD4+ T cell isolation kit. Ficoll-Paque Plus gradient centrifugation was used to isolate PBMCs from whole blood, and the isolated PBMCs were then either used fresh or cryopreserved at -140C. Triplicate wells were generally used for each culture condition.

The V end loses 8 bases and the J end loses 9 bases, and a stretch of 20 bases separates them. The CDR3 goes from the cysteine to the phenylalanine over 14 residues. The read is trimmed to its CDR3 DNA, 42 bases read in frame from base 1. The germline V gene provides CDR1 MNHEY and CDR2 SVGEGT. The clonotype was recovered from a human donor who had recovered from COVID-19. Sequencing used CD4+ T cells from blood, cultured in vitro. The chain is encoded by TRBV6-2 or TRBV6-3 joined to TRBJ2-1, and perhaps TRBD2 as D gene, on 7 matching bases. The nucleotide sequence reads as follows: TGTGCCAGCGGGGGGGGGCTAGCGCAGGCTGAGCAGTTCTTC. Translated, this is CASGGGLAQAEQFF.